This T cell receptor beta chain was sequenced during a study of blood T cell repertoires in COVID-19. In this sample, this clone turned up a few times. Participant ages covered about 18 to 89 years across about 25 US areas. Libraries were prepared by immunoSEQ multiplex PCR; TCRdb keeps only in-frame clonotypes and omits some of them. The sample lists roughly 320,000 clones, 86% occurring once. The length of the CDR3 is 16 residues. Germline loops: CDR1 MGHRA, CDR2 YSYEKL. V was clipped by 1 base and J by 5 bases, with 15 bases between them. The gene calls are TRBV4-1 and TRBJ2-1; D possibly corresponds to TRBD2 (6 bases). The specimen was PBMCs or T cells enriched from blood (not recorded which). This sequence originates from a man aged 25-45 years who had recovered from COVID-19. The CDR3 region is CASSQVRSSEDNEQFF. The CDR3 region has the DNA TGCGCCAGCAGCCAAGTCCGGTCTAGCGAGGACAATGAGCAGTTCTTC.